The 30 T cell receptor beta chains below were found in one sample sequenced in a study of T cell changes during pregnancy in multiple sclerosis. TCRdb keeps only in-frame clones here, not all; method: immunoSEQ multiplex PCR. The table lists more than 14,000 clones, just over 85% of them singletons, with around a fifth in the top ten. This sample comprised CD8+ T cells from peripheral blood mononuclear cells, obtained in the first trimester of pregnancy. Receptors were obtained from a female donor with multiple sclerosis, enrolled in a pregnancy study.

The chain carries TRBV7-8 and TRBJ2-1; TRBD2 agrees at 8 bases. V was pared by 5 bases and J by 7 bases, with 7 bases of the junction left unmatched. The CDR3 sequence is 14 residues long. From germline, CDR1 is SGHVS and CDR2 FQNEAQ. Written as DNA, the CDR3 is TGTGCCAGCAGCCCTCGACTAGCGTCGAATGAGCAGTTCTTC. It translates to CASSPRLASNEQFF.

The gene calls are TRBV28 and TRBJ2-7; maybe TRBD2 (5 bases). Germline V gives CDR1 MDHEN, CDR2 SYDVKM. V dropped 2 bases and J dropped 13 bases, with 12 bases sitting between them. CDR3 size: 11 residues. The CDR3 is CASSLAGAKYF. The CDR3 coding sequence is TGTGCCAGCAGTTTAGCGGGTGCCAAATACTTC.

The gene calls are TRBV6-1 and TRBJ1-5; 11 bases are shared with TRBD1. The CDR3 loop spans 13 amino acids. Germline V gives CDR1 MNHNS, CDR2 SASEGT. J lost 5 bases, V lost 10 bases, and 4 bases had no gene match. CDR3 sequence: CAIPGQGDQPQHF. DNA of the CDR3: TGTGCCATCCCGGGACAGGGGGATCAGCCCCAGCATTTT.

The chain combines TRBV11-2 with TRBJ2-2, with 9 bases aligning to TRBD1. This CDR3 spans 17 amino acids. Germline V gene sequence: CDR1 SGHAT, CDR2 FQNNGV. With 5 bases clipped from V and 4 bases from J, the junction kept 11 bases outside the gene matches. This chain's CDR3 is CASSARTGTGITGELFF. The DNA of the CDR3 is TGTGCCAGCAGCGCTAGAACCGGGACAGGGATCACCGGGGAGCTGTTTTTT.

The V call is TRBV6-1, the J call TRBJ2-1; D is uncertain. The CDR3 has 13 residues. The ends were cut back, 4 bases at V and 4 bases at J, with 8 bases in the middle. CDR1 is MNHNS, CDR2 SASEGT, per germline. The CDR3 DNA reads TGTGCCAGCAGTGCCTTTTATTACAATGAGCAGTTCTTC. This gives the protein CASSAFYYNEQFF.

The chain couples TRBV5-6 to TRBJ2-5; 10 nucleotides line up with TRBD2. The tail of the sequence fits TRBJ2-7 better, so the J call may be wrong. In germline, CDR1 is SGHDT, CDR2 YYEEEE. The CDR3 runs 16 residues. This chain's CDR3 is CASSGGPSGSIHEQYF. CDR3 in DNA: TGTGCCAGCAGCGGGGGGCCTAGCGGGAGCATACACGAGCAGTACTTC.

The table lists this clone with a count of one. The V gene is TRBV6-1, the J gene TRBJ2-3; maybe TRBD1 (6 bases). CDR3 length: 16 residues. Germline CDR1 and CDR2: MNHNS and SASEGT. The V end was cut by 4 bases, the J end by 5 bases, with 19 bases between. The DNA of the CDR3 is TGTGCCAGCAGTGGGTGGGGCGGAACAGGGAGAGATACGCAGTATTTT. It encodes CASSGWGGTGRDTQYF.

The rearrangement links TRBV11-2 to TRBJ2-1, with a tentative D call TRBD1 (6 bases). The CDR3 is 13 residues long. Germline V gene sequence: CDR1 SGHAT, CDR2 FQNNGV. V dropped 5 bases and J dropped 6 bases, with 11 bases sitting between them. CDR3: CASSQATGNEQFF. CDR3 coding DNA: TGTGCCAGCAGCCAGGCGACAGGCAATGAGCAGTTCTTC. The complete variable domain, with remaining parts taken from reference TRBV11-2 and TRBJ2-1, reads EAGVAQSPRYKIIEKRQSVAFWCNPISGHATLYWYQQILGQGPKLLIQFQNNGVVDDSQLPKDRFSAERLKGVDSTLKIQPAKLEDSAVYLCASSQATGNEQFFGPGTRLTVL.

This clone was counted a few times. CDR3 bases: TGTGCCAGCAGCCCGGACAGTTCCTACGAGCAGTACTTC. Protein product: CASSPDSSYEQYF. This sequence joins TRBV7-6 and TRBJ2-7, with TRBD1 as a possible D gene (6 bases). Deletions cut 5 bases from V and 1 base from J, with 9 bases between. Germline V CDR1 and CDR2: SGHVS, FNYEAQ. CDR3 length: 13 amino acids.

The chain is built from TRBV25-1 and TRBJ2-1; D is undetermined. The germline CDR1 and CDR2 sequences are MGHDK and SYGVNS. V lost 0 bases, J lost 6 bases, and 9 bases lay in between. The CDR3 length is 14 residues. CDR3 protein: CASSEYSISNEQFF. For the CDR3, the DNA is TGTGCCAGCAGTGAATATAGCATCAGCAATGAGCAGTTCTTC.

CDR3 nucleotides: TGTGCCAGCAGTCCACTTACGGTTTTCGGGGCCAACGTCCTGACTTTC. Its translation: CASSPLTVFGANVLTF. The chain links TRBV25-1 to TRBJ2-6; D ambiguous. Germline lookup yields CDR1 MGHDK and CDR2 SYGVNS. This CDR3 has 16 residues. Trimming cost V 5 bases and J 4 bases, with 15 bases left between them.

This chain joins TRBV5-4 and TRBJ2-7, with TRBD1 identical over 10 bases. This CDR3 is built from 14 residues. The V and J ends lost 4 bases and 5 bases, in that order; junction bases with no gene match: 6. Germline CDR1 reads SGHNT; CDR2 reads YYREEE (reference sequence). CDR3 amino acids: CASSTGTGVHEQYF. The CDR3 nucleotides read TGTGCCAGCAGCACCGGGACAGGGGTCCACGAGCAGTACTTC.

V usage is TRBV11-2 and J usage is TRBJ1-6; 10 bases fit TRBD1. After removal of 3 bases from V and 10 bases from J, the junction contained 9 bases not matched to a gene. The length of the CDR3 is 16 residues. Germline V gene data show CDR1 as SGHAT and CDR2 as FQNNGV. The CDR3 nucleotides are TGTGCCAGCAGCTTGCCAAGGACAGGGGGAGGGTCACCCCTCCACTTT. Translation: CASSLPRTGGGSPLHF.

The rearrangement uses TRBV7-8 and TRBJ1-1; D ambiguous. The CDR3 consists of 16 residues. Germline V gives CDR1 SGHVS, CDR2 FQNEAQ. Between the trimmed V and J ends, which lost 2 bases and 1 base, there was a span of 14 bases. The chain's CDR3 is CASSLLSGRSNTEAFF. The CDR3 DNA follows: TGTGCCAGCAGCTTACTGAGCGGCAGATCGAACACTGAAGCTTTCTTT.

This sequence joins TRBV6-5 and TRBJ1-2; 8 nucleotides align to TRBD1. Looked up from germline, CDR1 is MNHEY and CDR2 is SVGAGI. This CDR3 has 13 residues. V dropped 2 bases and J dropped 6; count of bases not matched to a gene: 2. Written as DNA, the CDR3 is TGTGCCAGCAGTTACACGGGACAGGATGGCTACACCTTC. Encoded protein: CASSYTGQDGYTF.

The chain is built from TRBV18 and TRBJ2-1; D possibly corresponds to TRBD1 (5 bases). V lost 3 bases and J lost 5, with 8 bases in between. The germline gives CDR1 KGHSH, CDR2 LQKENI. The CDR3 runs to 13 residues. CDR3 in DNA: TGTGCCAGCTCACCGAGACAGCACAATGAGCAGTTCTTC. Its protein product is CASSPRQHNEQFF.

The V gene is TRBV7-9, the J gene TRBJ2-5; 8 bases align to TRBD1. Germline V gives CDR1 SEHNR, CDR2 FQNEAQ (reference sequence). The CDR3 loop spans 16 amino acids. J was trimmed by 5 bases and V by 1 base; bases with no gene match: 9. In DNA form, the CDR3 reads TGTGCCAGCAGCTTAGTAGCAGGGGGCTCGAGGGAGACCCAGTACTTC. Encoded protein: CASSLVAGGSRETQYF.

The J gene is TRBJ2-6, the V gene TRBV27; D uncertain. The CDR3 has 14 residues. With 8 bases removed from V and 0 bases from J, the gap between germline ends came to 8 bases. CDR1 MNHEY and CDR2 SMNVEV come from the germline V gene (reference sequence). Written as DNA, the CDR3 is TGTGCCAGCGCCTCACTCTCTGGGGCCAACGTCCTGACTTTC. It specifies CASASLSGANVLTF.

The V call is TRBV28, the J call TRBJ2-7, with 10 bases that match TRBD2. The germline CDR1 and CDR2 sequences are MDHEN and SYDVKM. V was pared by 6 bases and J by 7 bases, with 12 bases of the junction left unmatched. The CDR3 has 15 amino acids. CDR3 region: CASSPPSGGTGEQYF. CDR3 nucleotides: TGTGCCAGCAGCCCCCCTAGCGGGGGTACGGGAGAGCAGTACTTC.

The chain couples TRBV4-1 to TRBJ2-7; 9 bases map to TRBD2. This CDR3 is 16 amino acids long. J lost 0 bases, V lost 0 bases, and 3 bases had no gene match. Germline CDR1 is MGHRA and CDR2 is YSYEKL. In DNA, the CDR3 is TGCGCCAGCAGCCAAGAGTCTAGCGGGGTCTCCTACGAGCAGTACTTC. As protein: CASSQESSGVSYEQYF.

The CDR3 nucleotides are TGTGCCAGTGCAGGGTATTTGACCGGGGAGCTGTTTTTT. As protein: CASAGYLTGELFF. The rearrangement joins TRBV19 to TRBJ2-2, with D possibly matching TRBD1 (5 bases). The CDR3 has 13 amino acids. Deletions cut 8 bases from V and 5 bases from J, with 12 bases between. Germline V CDR1 and CDR2: LNHDA, SQIVND (reference sequence).

The sample holds a few counts of this clone. The chain joins TRBV7-8 to TRBJ2-7, with TRBD1 as a possible D gene (6 bases). CDR1 is SGHVS and CDR2 is FQNEAQ in the germline V gene. V was cut by 1 base and J by 2 bases, with 12 bases left in between. The CDR3 is made up of 15 amino acids. The CDR3 bases are TGTGCCAGCAGCTTAGGCTGGACAGCAACCTACGAGCAGTACTTC. This sequence encodes CASSLGWTATYEQYF.

The chain employs TRBV16 and TRBJ2-7; weak D call: TRBD1 (5 bases). Germline CDR1 and CDR2: KGHSY and FQNENV. Trimming removed 0 bases at V and 0 bases at J, with 12 bases between. The CDR3 sequence is 16 residues long. Here the CDR3 DNA reads TGTGCCAGCAGCCAATCGTCCGACAGCCACTCCTACGAGCAGTACTTC. This gives the protein CASSQSSDSHSYEQYF.

The chain recombines TRBV5-4 with TRBJ1-4; possible D gene TRBD1, 5 bases. This CDR3 is built from 16 residues. Germline lookup yields CDR1 SGHNT and CDR2 YYREEE (reference sequence). V was shortened by 1 base and J by 0 bases, with 10 bases between the two germline ends. The CDR3 bases are TGTGCCAGCAGCTTGTTTGGGACTCCAACTAATGAAAAACTGTTTTTT. It specifies CASSLFGTPTNEKLFF.

This rearrangement joins TRBV5-6 to TRBJ1-2; TRBD1 matches 7 bases. CDR1 is SGHDT, CDR2 YYEEEE, per germline. CDR3 length: 14 amino acids. V shed 5 bases and J 8 bases; nucleotides not matched to a gene: 12. The CDR3 nucleotides are TGTGCCAGCAGGACGGGGACAGCCTCTAGGGGCTACACCTTC. Its protein product is CASRTGTASRGYTF. Complete variable domain (other parts from reference TRBV5-6 and TRBJ1-2): DAGVTQSPTHLIKTRGQQVTLRCSPKSGHDTVSWYQQALGQGPQFIFQYYEEEERQRGNFPDRFSGHQFPNYSSELNVNALLLGDSALYLCASRTGTASRGYTFGSGTRLTVV.

The chain links TRBV27 to TRBJ2-3; TRBD1 aligns across 8 bases. Trimming at V came to 7 bases and at J to 2 bases, leaving 5 bases not matched to a gene. Germline V CDR1 and CDR2: MNHEY, SMNVEV (reference sequence). The CDR3 length is 14 residues. CDR3 sequence reads: CASTPGQVTDTQYF. CDR3 sequence (DNA): TGTGCCAGCACCCCGGGACAGGTCACAGATACGCAGTATTTT.

The rearrangement links TRBV13 to TRBJ2-1, with a tentative D call TRBD1 (6 bases). Germline assignment: CDR1 PRHDT and CDR2 FYEKMQ (reference sequence). The CDR3 consists of 14 residues. Trimming shortened V by 2 bases and J by 9 bases, and 14 bases separated the two germline ends. This CDR3 is CASSLSNREGEQFF. The CDR3 DNA follows: TGTGCCAGCAGCTTAAGTAACAGGGAAGGTGAGCAGTTCTTC.

V gene TRBV9 combines with J gene TRBJ2-7; 11 bases match TRBD1. The CDR3 is made up of 15 amino acids. The germline V gene has CDR1 SGDLS and CDR2 YYNGEE. The V and J ends lost 4 bases and 1 base, in that order; junction bases with no gene match: 4. The CDR3 DNA is TGTGCCAGCAGCCCGGGACAGGGGGGGTCCTACGAGCAGTACTTC. This translates into CASSPGQGGSYEQYF.

The V gene is TRBV27, the J gene TRBJ2-1; 8 nucleotides agree with TRBD1. With 6 bases clipped from V and 6 bases from J, the junction kept 1 base outside the gene matches. The CDR3 spans 12 residues. Germline lookup yields CDR1 MNHEY and CDR2 SMNVEV (reference sequence). CDR3 sequence (DNA): TGTGCCAGCAGCCAGGGGGCCAATGAGCAGTTCTTC. Translated: CASSQGANEQFF.

This rearrangement joins TRBV5-1 to TRBJ1-1; 11 nucleotides agree with TRBD1. Germline V gene lookup returns CDR1 SGHRS and CDR2 YFSETQ. The trim removed 4 bases at V and 5 bases at J, leaving 7 bases unmatched. The CDR3 sequence is 15 residues long. CDR3 region: CASSPTGTGGTEAFF. Here the CDR3 DNA reads TGCGCCAGCAGCCCGACCGGGACAGGGGGAACTGAAGCTTTCTTT.